This T cell receptor (beta chain) comes out of a study of blood T cell repertoires in COVID-19. Profiled with immunoSEQ multiplex PCR; TCRdb holds only in-frame clones, not every one. The sample records around 68,000 clones, 70% to 90% being singletons. CDR1 is LNHNV and CDR2 is YYDKDF in the germline V gene (reference sequence). V was trimmed by 2 bases and J by 5 bases, leaving 9 bases between them. The CDR3 has 13 amino acids. The sample consisted of peripheral blood. This sequence joins TRBV15 and TRBJ1-2, with D maybe TRBD1 (6 bases). The sequence was collected from a middle-aged man with COVID-19, enrolled during active disease. The CDR3: CATSRQGQYGYTF. The CDR3 DNA reads as TGTGCCACCAGCAGACAGGGGCAATATGGCTACACCTTC.